A single sample is the source of the 3 T cell receptor beta chains below, sequenced in a study of T cells in localized non-small cell lung cancer. Sequencing used immunoSEQ multiplex PCR; TCRdb keeps in-frame clones, though not all of them. Here the sample spans 40,000 to 65,000 clones, approximately 86% being singletons. Material: PBMCs, obtained before any cancer treatment. These TCRs come from a female donor with stage II lung adenocarcinoma.

In nucleotides, the CDR3 is TGTGCCAGCAGCTTACTCGGCAACTATGGCTACACCTTC. Encoded protein: CASSLLGNYGYTF. V is TRBV7-9 and J is TRBJ1-2; D unclear. CDR1 and CDR2 (germline): SEHNR, FQNEAQ (reference sequence). V was cut by 2 bases and J by 2 bases, with 6 bases left in between. The CDR3 runs to 13 residues.

The rearrangement uses TRBV11-2 and TRBJ2-4; tentative D call: TRBD2 (6 bases). The germline CDR1 and CDR2 sequences are SGHAT and FQNNGV. Trimming cost V 0 bases and J 6 bases, with 6 bases left between them. The CDR3 is 13 residues long. The CDR3 is CASSLDGGNIQYF. The CDR3 region has the DNA TGTGCCAGCAGCTTAGACGGGGGAAACATTCAGTACTTC.

The chain joins TRBV5-1 to TRBJ2-3; 10 positions agree with TRBD2. J gave up 4 bases and V 1 base, and 0 bases lay outside the gene matches. Germline assignment: CDR1 SGHRS and CDR2 YFSETQ. The CDR3 is made up of 14 amino acids. Here the CDR3 reads CASSLSGGADTQYF. In nucleotides, the CDR3 is TGCGCCAGCAGCTTGAGCGGGGGGGCAGATACGCAGTATTTT.